The rows below give T cell receptor beta chains drawn from one sample of a study of shared T cell receptors in the human thymus. Only in-frame clones appear in the TCRdb table, and some are missing; sequencing was by immunoSEQ multiplex PCR. The table has 700,000 to 750,000 clones, approximately 83% seen once. The same specimen was also included in a second study, on human thymus T cells.

Sequencing was performed on thymocytes. These receptors were obtained from a girl less than two years old with a congenital heart defect. CDR3s include the opening cysteine and the closing phenylalanine or tryptophan. D genes are given only for firm matches. Rows give clone size only sometimes, using once, few, many, or a class for an expanded clone.

d_call	v_call	clone_size	j_call	cdr3_aa	cdr3_nt
NA	TRBV9	NA	TRBJ1-1	CASSGGGGRGMNTEAFF	TGTGCCAGCAGCGGAGGTGGGGGGAGGGGAATGAACACTGAAGCTTTCTTT
TRBD1	TRBV13	NA	TRBJ1-3	CASSPGQDSGNTIYF	TGTGCCAGCAGCCCGGGACAGGACTCTGGAAACACCATATATTTT
NA	TRBV27	NA	TRBJ2-5	CASSLLKETQYF	TGTGCCAGCAGTTTATTAAAAGAGACCCAGTACTTC
NA	TRBV5-1	few	TRBJ1-1	CASSRRYLCGRAEAFF	TGCGCCAGCAGCCGTCGGTACCTCTGCGGGCGGGCTGAAGCTTTCTTT
NA	TRBV27	NA	TRBJ1-1	CASSARRYTEAFF	TGTGCCAGCAGTGCCCGGAGGTACACTGAAGCTTTCTTT
NA	TRBV10-3	NA	TRBJ2-3	CAISESMAEGVGVLSSTDTQYF	TGTGCCATCAGTGAGTCGATGGCAGAAGGAGTCGGGGTTCTTTCCAGCACAGATACGCAGTATTTT
NA	TRBV7-8	NA	TRBJ1-3	CASSWGGRPSGNTIYF	TGTGCCAGCAGCTGGGGAGGCAGGCCCTCTGGAAACACCATATATTTT
TRBD2	TRBV4-3	NA	TRBJ2-3	CASSPMATLAGRTDTQYF	TGCGCCAGCAGCCCGATGGCCACTCTAGCGGGGAGAACAGATACGCAGTATTTT
TRBD1	TRBV10-3	NA	TRBJ2-7	CAISPSPGQVHLSVYEQYF	TGTGCCATCAGCCCCAGTCCGGGACAGGTTCATTTATCGGTCTACGAGCAGTACTTC
TRBD1	TRBV29-1	NA	TRBJ2-1	CSVLGQGFHEQFF	TGCAGCGTTTTGGGACAGGGGTTTCATGAGCAGTTCTTC
NA	TRBV30	NA	TRBJ1-6	CAWSVRGGQCDNSPLHF	TGTGCCTGGAGTGTACGAGGCGGGCAATGCGATAATTCACCCCTCCACTTT
NA	TRBV11-3	NA	TRBJ2-2	CASSSTQGLHTGELFF	TGTGCCAGCAGCTCCACGCAGGGGCTACACACCGGGGAGCTGTTTTTT
TRBD1	TRBV7-2	NA	TRBJ2-7	CASSARQGILDEQYF	TGTGCCAGCAGCGCAAGACAGGGGATTTTGGATGAGCAGTACTTC
NA	TRBV27	NA	TRBJ1-2	CASSLEVGAPYGYTF	TGTGCCAGCAGTTTAGAAGTAGGGGCGCCCTATGGCTACACCTTC
TRBD2	TRBV9	NA	TRBJ2-7	CASSVREAHEQYF	TGTGCCAGCAGCGTCCGGGAGGCTCACGAGCAGTACTTC
NA	TRBV19	once	TRBJ2-5	CASSMSQPQPTPYQETQYF	TGTGCCAGTAGTATGTCGCAACCTCAACCGACACCGTACCAAGAGACCCAGTACTTC
NA	TRBV20-1	NA	TRBJ1-2	CSASLHGYTF	TGCAGTGCCTCTCTCCATGGCTACACCTTC
TRBD1	TRBV6-5	NA	TRBJ1-2	CASSIQGGDGYTF	TGTGCCAGCAGTATACAGGGGGGGGATGGCTACACCTTC
TRBD1	TRBV4-1	NA	TRBJ1-2	CASSPTDRGPNYGYTF	TGCGCCAGCAGCCCGACCGACAGGGGGCCCAACTATGGCTACACCTTC
NA	TRBV7-9	NA	TRBJ1-1	CASSLSGTEAFF	TGTGCCAGCAGCTTAAGCGGCACTGAAGCTTTCTTT
NA	TRBV14	NA	TRBJ1-6	CASSQESGYSPLHF	TGTGCCAGCAGCCAAGAGTCGGGGTATTCACCCCTCCACTTT
NA	TRBV6-5	few	TRBJ2-7	CASSYSVQGYEQYF	TGTGCCAGCAGTTATTCTGTTCAGGGGTACGAGCAGTACTTC
TRBD1	TRBV11-2	once	TRBJ2-1	CASSLSTGTDNNEQFF	TGTGCCAGCAGCTTATCTACCGGGACAGACAACAATGAGCAGTTCTTC
TRBD2	TRBV28	NA	TRBJ2-3	CASSALEWSGLAGVTRRMTDTQYF	TGTGCCAGCAGTGCCCTCGAATGGTCGGGACTAGCGGGGGTCACTCGGAGGATGACAGATACGCAGTATTTT
NA	TRBV27	NA	TRBJ2-1	CASSLSGTRVYNEQFF	TGTGCCAGCAGTTTATCCGGGACTCGAGTCTACAATGAGCAGTTCTTC
TRBD1	TRBV27	once	TRBJ1-6	CASSPSRSGGALHSPLHF	TGTGCCAGCAGTCCTTCCCGATCAGGGGGCGCGTTACATTCACCCCTCCACTTT
TRBD1	TRBV2	NA	TRBJ2-3	CASSRQGITDTQYF	TGTGCCAGCAGCCGACAGGGCATCACAGATACGCAGTATTTT
NA	TRBV19	once	TRBJ1-5	CASSIRGWGNQPQHF	TGTGCCAGTAGTATACGGGGATGGGGTAATCAGCCCCAGCATTTT
NA	TRBV18	NA	TRBJ2-7	CASSPTNCDSYEQYF	TGTGCCAGCTCACCTACAAACTGCGACTCGTACGAGCAGTACTTC
TRBD1	TRBV6-5	NA	TRBJ1-2	CASSYSTGANYGYTF	TGTGCCAGCAGTTACTCGACAGGGGCTAACTATGGCTACACCTTC
TRBD1	TRBV30	NA	TRBJ1-2	CAWRDWAGGRGGYTF	TGTGCCTGGAGGGATTGGGCAGGGGGTCGTGGTGGCTACACCTTC
NA	TRBV5-6	once	TRBJ2-2	CASNIDRRTGELFF	TGTGCCAGCAACATAGACAGAAGAACCGGGGAGCTGTTTTTT
TRBD2	TRBV9	NA	TRBJ2-1	CASSVGGAGGYNEQFF	TGTGCCAGCAGCGTAGGGGGAGCGGGAGGCTACAATGAGCAGTTCTTC
NA	TRBV9	NA	TRBJ2-6	CASSVVGSHSGANVLTF	TGTGCCAGCAGCGTAGTCGGGTCCCACTCTGGGGCCAACGTCCTGACTTTC
TRBD1	TRBV19	NA	TRBJ1-5	CASSRGPSDRASNQPQHF	TGTGCCAGTAGTAGAGGCCCCTCGGACAGGGCGAGCAATCAGCCCCAGCATTTT
NA	TRBV5-1	NA	TRBJ2-1	CASSLPRSPKPCEQFF	TGCGCCAGCAGCTTGCCCCGATCCCCCAAGCCATGTGAGCAGTTCTTC
NA	TRBV29-1	NA	TRBJ2-7	CSCNGRAVNEQYF	TGCAGCTGCAACGGGCGGGCCGTGAATGAGCAGTACTTC
NA	TRBV5-6	NA	TRBJ2-2	CASSLDTTGNTGELFF	TGTGCCAGCAGCTTGGACACCACAGGCAACACCGGGGAGCTGTTTTTT
NA	TRBV6-5	NA	TRBJ1-5	CADWPQHF	TGTGCCGACTGGCCCCAGCATTTT
NA	TRBV4-1	NA	TRBJ2-4	CASSQDGREGAKNIQYF	TGCGCCAGCAGCCAAGATGGGCGAGAAGGAGCCAAAAACATTCAGTACTTC
NA	TRBV4-1	NA	TRBJ2-5	CASSSPPRVAAIQETQYF	TGCGCCAGCAGCTCCCCACCGCGGGTAGCGGCTATACAAGAGACCCAGTACTTC
TRBD1	TRBV5-4	once	TRBJ1-1	CASSLDRGGTEAFF	TGTGCCAGCAGCCTAGACAGGGGAGGCACTGAAGCTTTCTTT
TRBD2	TRBV7-9	NA	TRBJ2-2	CASSTYPHPGTTYTGELFF	TGTGCCAGCAGCACTTACCCTCACCCCGGGACTACCTACACCGGGGAGCTGTTTTTT
NA	TRBV20-1	NA	TRBJ1-2	CSSRRGSPDTF	TGCAGTTCCCGAAGGGGGTCCCCAGACACCTTC
NA	TRBV6-4	NA	TRBJ2-1	CASSSRGSSYNEQFF	TGTGCCAGCAGTAGTCGAGGGAGCTCCTACAATGAGCAGTTCTTC
NA	TRBV18	NA	TRBJ1-5	CASSPPGRANQPQHF	TGTGCCAGCTCACCACCGGGCAGGGCGAATCAGCCCCAGCATTTT